Below, 25 T cell receptor beta chains from the same sample are listed, as sequenced in a study of blood T cell repertoires in COVID-19. Assay: immunoSEQ multiplex PCR; the TCRdb copy retains only in-frame clones and omits some. The table includes 90,000 to 100,000 clones, around 80% detected once. Sequences were obtained from peripheral blood. Receptors originate from a man between 65 and 80 years old with acute or convalescent COVID-19.

The count of this clone is one. The CDR3 sequence is CASSYTGLYYEQYF. In DNA, the CDR3 is TGTGCCAGCAGTTACACCGGACTATACTACGAGCAGTACTTC. The genes are TRBV6-6 and TRBJ2-7; D possibly corresponds to TRBD2 (6 bases). V lost 2 bases and J 3 bases, leaving 11 bases between the germline ends. The CDR3 length is 14 residues. The germline CDR1 and CDR2 sequences are MNHNY and SVGAGI (reference sequence).

The chain has TRBV3-1 (or the pseudogene TRBV3-2) and TRBJ2-7; D might be TRBD2 (5 bases). The germline V gene has CDR1 LGHDT and CDR2 YNNKEL (reference sequence). V lost 1 base and J lost 7, with 14 bases in between. The CDR3 totals 14 residues. This CDR3 is CASSQVIPSGEQYF. CDR3 nucleotides: TGTGCCAGCAGCCAAGTAATACCCTCGGGGGAGCAGTACTTC.

The chain couples TRBV30 to TRBJ2-5, with D possibly being TRBD1 (5 bases). Germline V gene sequence: CDR1 GTSNPN, CDR2 SVGIG (reference sequence). The V gene lost 5 bases and the J gene lost 5 bases, with 12 bases spanning the gap. The CDR3 has 12 residues. As DNA, the CDR3 is TGTGCCTGGGGCGACAGCAGGGAGACCCAGTACTTC. Translation gives CAWGDSRETQYF.

The chain carries TRBV5-5 and TRBJ2-7, with D hard to call. The germline V gene encodes CDR1 SGHKS and CDR2 YYEKEE (reference sequence). This CDR3 region has 14 residues. Trimming shortened V by 0 bases and J by 2 bases, and 9 bases separated the two germline ends. Written as DNA, the CDR3 is TGTGCCAGCAGCTTGGCGGTGGCGGCCTACGAGCAGTACTTC. Protein: CASSLAVAAYEQYF.

This clone has just one count. This rearrangement joins TRBV6-5 to TRBJ2-1; no clear D gene. Trimming stripped 7 bases from V and 15 bases from J, with 25 bases between. Germline CDR1 is MNHEY and CDR2 is SVGAGI. This CDR3 spans 14 amino acids. The CDR3: CASTESAVNPSLFF. The CDR3 region has the DNA TGTGCCAGCACCGAAAGCGCCGTAAACCCCTCCCTGTTCTTC.

CDR3 DNA sequence: TGTGCCAGCAGTGACAGAGATCAGCCCCAGCATTTT. Translated: CASSDRDQPQHF. This chain connects TRBV6-4 to TRBJ1-5; D remains unclear. Germline loops: CDR1 MRHNA, CDR2 SNTAGT. The CDR3 spans 12 residues. Trimming pared 2 bases from V and 5 bases from J, leaving 4 bases between.

The chain uses TRBV5-1 and TRBJ2-3; 8 bases line up with TRBD2. The germline V gene encodes CDR1 SGHRS and CDR2 YFSETQ. The CDR3 length is 15 residues. After removal of 0 bases from V and 0 bases from J, the junction contained 0 bases not matched to a gene. The CDR3 sequence: CASSLAGGSTDTQYF. Here the CDR3 DNA reads TGCGCCAGCAGCTTGGCGGGGGGGAGCACAGATACGCAGTATTTT.

This chain connects TRBV7-2 to TRBJ2-3, with 10 bases fitting TRBD2. Germline CDR1 reads SGHTA; CDR2 reads FQGNSA. The CDR3 has 16 residues. V lost 5 bases, J lost 2 bases, and 7 bases stayed unmatched. This chain's CDR3 is CASSAGTSELTDTQYF. The CDR3 bases are TGTGCCAGCAGCGCGGGGACTAGCGAGCTCACAGATACGCAGTATTTT.

This chain links TRBV3-1 (or the pseudogene TRBV3-2) with TRBJ2-7; possibly TRBD1 for D (6 bases). Germline values: CDR1 LGHDT, CDR2 YNNKEL (reference sequence). V lost 4 bases and J lost 2, with 9 bases in between. The CDR3 totals 13 residues. The CDR3 loop reads CASSLGAAYEQYF. The DNA for the CDR3 is TGTGCCAGCAGCCTGGGGGCCGCCTACGAGCAGTACTTC.

As regards this clone: Germline and junction disagree at one end, which may indicate a read error. CDR3 in DNA: TGCAGCGTCCCGTCGACTAGCGGATCCTCCAATGAGCAGTTCTTC. Protein sequence: CSVPSTSGSSNEQFF. The chain links TRBV29-1 to TRBJ2-1, with TRBD2 matching over 9 bases. CDR1 and CDR2 from the germline V gene are SQVTM and ANQGSEA. The CDR3 has 15 amino acids.

This clone occurred a few times. The chain uses TRBV19 and TRBJ1-2; 9 bases line up with TRBD1. The CDR3 runs to 14 residues. CDR1 and CDR2 from the germline V gene are LNHDA and SQIVND (reference sequence). J was trimmed by 8 bases and V by 7 bases; bases with no gene match: 11. CDR3 coding DNA: TGTGCCAGTACCTTCAGGACAGGGGAGAAAGGCTACACCTTC. This sequence encodes CASTFRTGEKGYTF.

V is TRBV11-1 and J is TRBJ2-2, with D possibly being TRBD2 (6 bases). The length of the CDR3 is 16 residues. Looked up from germline, CDR1 is SGHAT and CDR2 is FQDESV (reference sequence). The V gene lost 1 base and the J gene lost 0 bases, with 9 bases spanning the gap. DNA of the CDR3: TGTGCCAGCAGCTTAGTGGGGACTTCGAACACCGGGGAGCTGTTTTTT. Translation: CASSLVGTSNTGELFF.

The rearrangement uses TRBV28 and TRBJ2-7; 10 bases fit TRBD2. CDR1 and CDR2 (germline): MDHEN, SYDVKM. V trimming: 8 bases; J trimming: 2 bases; junction bases outside the gene matches: 3. This CDR3 comprises 13 residues. The CDR3 coding sequence is TGTGCCAGCCTAGCGGGAGAAACCTACGAGCAGTACTTC. Translating gives CASLAGETYEQYF.

The V call is TRBV28, the J call TRBJ2-1, with D tentatively TRBD1 (8 bases). This CDR3 comprises 16 residues. Germline V gene data show CDR1 as MDHEN and CDR2 as SYDVKM. Trimming took off 6 bases at V and 6 bases at J, with 21 bases between the two ends. In DNA, the CDR3 is TGTGCCAGCAGACAGGGGGGGGCACTGAACGCCAATGAGCAGTTCTTC. Protein: CASRQGGALNANEQFF. Variable domain in full (rest from reference TRBV28 and TRBJ2-1): DVKVTQSSRYLVKRTGEKVFLECVQDMDHENMFWYRQDPGLGLRLIYFSYDVKMKEKGDIPEGYSVSREKKERFSLILESASTNQTSMYLCASRQGGALNANEQFFGPGTRLTVL.

This clone was recorded a few times. The rearrangement links TRBV9 to TRBJ1-2, with D maybe TRBD1 (5 bases). Trimming left V 0 bases short and J 4 bases short, with 10 bases between. The CDR3 extends over 14 amino acids. Germline V CDR1 and CDR2: SGDLS, YYNGEE. DNA for the CDR3: TGTGCCAGCAGCGTAGAACAGGCTCCCTATGGCTACACCTTC. Its translation: CASSVEQAPYGYTF.

The genes are TRBV6-6 and TRBJ1-2; 7 nucleotides line up with TRBD1. V was clipped by 5 bases and J by 4 bases; unmatched bases: 16. Germline V gene sequence: CDR1 MNHNY, CDR2 SVGAGI (reference sequence). The CDR3 length is 17 residues. CDR3 loop: CASSPPSPTGAGYGYTF. The CDR3 DNA follows: TGTGCCAGCAGTCCCCCTTCCCCTACAGGGGCGGGCTATGGCTACACCTTC.

The chain's CDR3 is CASSLQAGGWEQFF. In DNA form, the CDR3 reads TGTGCCAGCAGCTTGCAGGCGGGAGGTTGGGAGCAGTTCTTC. The chain uses TRBV5-4 and TRBJ2-1; 8 positions match TRBD2. The V and J ends lost 1 base and 10 bases, in that order; junction bases with no gene match: 7. The CDR3 is made up of 14 amino acids. CDR1 and CDR2 from the germline V gene are SGHNT and YYREEE (reference sequence).

This chain connects TRBV12-3 or TRBV12-4 to TRBJ2-3; 11 nucleotides agree with TRBD2. Trimming cost V 8 bases and J 8 bases; bases outside gene matches: 6. The CDR3 is 13 amino acids. CDR3 protein: CASGTGTSGTQYF. As DNA, the CDR3 is TGTGCCAGCGGGACCGGGACTAGCGGTACGCAGTATTTT.

This clone has a handful of counts. This chain connects TRBV5-1 to TRBJ1-5; D not resolved. There are 14 residues in the CDR3. The germline V and J ends were trimmed by 0 bases and 4 bases, with 8 bases remaining between them. From germline, CDR1 is SGHRS and CDR2 YFSETQ. The CDR3 nucleotides are TGCGCCAGCAGCTTGGACCCGGGGAATCAGCCCCAGCATTTT. It specifies CASSLDPGNQPQHF.

The genes are TRBV28 and TRBJ2-7; 16 bases agree with TRBD2. This CDR3 comprises 16 residues. In germline, CDR1 is MDHEN, CDR2 SYDVKM. With 7 bases clipped from V and 0 bases from J, the junction kept 3 bases outside the gene matches. This CDR3 is CASTGTSGRASYEQYF. In nucleotides, the CDR3 is TGTGCCAGCACCGGGACTAGCGGGAGGGCCTCCTACGAGCAGTACTTC.

The chain uses TRBV7-9 and TRBJ2-1, with 11 bases fitting TRBD2. The CDR3 runs 18 residues. Per the germline V gene, CDR1 is SEHNR and CDR2 is FQNEAQ (reference sequence). The J segment lost 7 bases and the V segment lost 5 bases, leaving 16 bases of the junction unmatched. The CDR3 sequence is CASSPPFRLAGRRNEQFF. The DNA for the CDR3 is TGTGCCAGCAGCCCCCCTTTCCGACTAGCGGGACGGAGGAATGAGCAGTTCTTC.

The chain has TRBV5-6 and TRBJ2-7; 9 bases align to TRBD1. Germline values: CDR1 SGHDT, CDR2 YYEEEE. The CDR3 is 14 residues long. V gave up 4 bases and J gave up 5 bases; unmatched junction bases: 7. The CDR3 is CASSLGQGRNEQYF. CDR3 in DNA: TGTGCCAGCAGCCTAGGACAGGGGAGAAACGAGCAGTACTTC.

In the case of this clone: This specimen includes other DNA sequences encoding the same CDR3. The chain joins TRBV5-4 to TRBJ1-4, with TRBD1 matching 10 bases. From germline, CDR1 is SGHNT and CDR2 YYREEE (reference sequence). Germline trimming cut 2 bases from V and 4 bases from J; bases unmatched to any gene: 2. This CDR3 is 15 amino acids long. Written as DNA, the CDR3 is TGTGCCAGCAGCTTAGGACAGGGGGGTAATGAAAAACTGTTTTTT. Translation: CASSLGQGGNEKLFF. The full variable domain, with the rest looked up from reference TRBV5-4 and TRBJ1-4, is ETGVTQSPTHLIKTRGQQVTLRCSSQSGHNTVSWYQQALGQGPQFIFQYYREEENGRGNFPPRFSGLQFPNYSSELNVNALELDDSALYLCASSLGQGGNEKLFFGSGTQLSVL.

This clone appeared many times. The rearrangement links TRBV7-2 to TRBJ1-4; possible D gene TRBD1, 5 bases. The CDR3 has 14 amino acids. Germline lookup yields CDR1 SGHTA and CDR2 FQGNSA. Trimming stripped 5 bases from V and 8 bases from J, with 15 bases between. The CDR3 nucleotides are TGTGCCAGCAGCCCAGCGGGGGTACGGGAAAAACTGTTTTTT. Translation: CASSPAGVREKLFF.

V and J are TRBV3-1 (or the pseudogene TRBV3-2) and TRBJ2-7, with 8 nucleotides matching TRBD2. CDR3 length: 16 residues. The germline CDR1 and CDR2 sequences are LGHDT and YNNKEL (reference sequence). Trimming took 4 bases from V and 7 from J; bases not matched to a gene: 15. The CDR3 coding sequence is TGTGCCAGCAGCCGTCGAGGGACGGGAGGGCCGGGAGAGCAGTACTTC. Its protein product is CASSRRGTGGPGEQYF.